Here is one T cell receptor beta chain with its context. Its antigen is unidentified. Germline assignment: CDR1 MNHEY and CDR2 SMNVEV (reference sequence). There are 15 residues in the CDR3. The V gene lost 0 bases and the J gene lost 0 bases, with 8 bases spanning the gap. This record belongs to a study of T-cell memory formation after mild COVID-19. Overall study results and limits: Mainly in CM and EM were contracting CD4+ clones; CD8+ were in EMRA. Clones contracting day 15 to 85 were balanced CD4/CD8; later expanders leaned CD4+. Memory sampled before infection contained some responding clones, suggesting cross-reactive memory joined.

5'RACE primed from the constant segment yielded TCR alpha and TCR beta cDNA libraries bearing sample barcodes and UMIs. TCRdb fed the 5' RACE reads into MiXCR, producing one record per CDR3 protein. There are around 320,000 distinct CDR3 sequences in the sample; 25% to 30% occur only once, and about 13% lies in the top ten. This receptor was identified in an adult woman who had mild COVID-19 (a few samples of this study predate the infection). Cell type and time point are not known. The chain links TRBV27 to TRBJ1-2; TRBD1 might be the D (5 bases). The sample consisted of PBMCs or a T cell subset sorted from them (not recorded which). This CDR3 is CASSLSRQSNYGYTF. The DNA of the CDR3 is TGTGCCAGCAGTTTATCGAGACAGTCTAACTATGGCTACACCTTC.